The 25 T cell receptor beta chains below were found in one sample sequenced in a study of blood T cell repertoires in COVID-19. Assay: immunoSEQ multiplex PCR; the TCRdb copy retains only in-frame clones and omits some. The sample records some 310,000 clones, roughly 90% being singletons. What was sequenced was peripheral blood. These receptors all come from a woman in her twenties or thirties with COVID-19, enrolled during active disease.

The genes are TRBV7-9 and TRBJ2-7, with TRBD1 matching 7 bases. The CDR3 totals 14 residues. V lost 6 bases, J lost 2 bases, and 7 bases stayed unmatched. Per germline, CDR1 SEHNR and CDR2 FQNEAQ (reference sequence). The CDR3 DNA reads TGTGCCAGCAGGCCCGGGACAGAAGCCTACGAGCAGTACTTC. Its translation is CASRPGTEAYEQYF.

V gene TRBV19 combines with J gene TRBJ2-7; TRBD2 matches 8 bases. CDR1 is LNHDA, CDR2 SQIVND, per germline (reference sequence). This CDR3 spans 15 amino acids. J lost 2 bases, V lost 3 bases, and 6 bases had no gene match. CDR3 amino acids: CASSIEAGVAYEQYF. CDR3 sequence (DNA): TGTGCCAGTAGTATTGAAGCGGGAGTCGCCTACGAGCAGTACTTC.

The CDR3 DNA reads TGTGCCAGCAGCTCCTCCTTACTAGCGCAAGAGACCCAGTACTTC. Translation gives CASSSSLLAQETQYF. This chain joins TRBV11-2 and TRBJ2-5; 7 bases agree with TRBD2. The V gene end was trimmed by 4 bases and the J gene end by 2 bases; junction bases not matched to a gene: 7. The CDR3 is 15 residues long. Germline-derived CDR1 and CDR2 are SGHAT and FQNNGV. Together with reference TRBV11-2 and TRBJ2-5, the CDR3 gives the full variable domain: EAGVAQSPRYKIIEKRQSVAFWCNPISGHATLYWYQQILGQGPKLLIQFQNNGVVDDSQLPKDRFSAERLKGVDSTLKIQPAKLEDSAVYLCASSSSLLAQETQYFGPGTRLLVL.

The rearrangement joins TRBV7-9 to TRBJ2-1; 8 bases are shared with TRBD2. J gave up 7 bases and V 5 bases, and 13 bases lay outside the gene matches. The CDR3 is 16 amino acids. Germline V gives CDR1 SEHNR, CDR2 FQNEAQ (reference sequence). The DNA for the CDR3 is TGTGCCAGCAGCCCTGGCGGGGGGTTTTCGGGGAATGAGCAGTTCTTC. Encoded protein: CASSPGGGFSGNEQFF.

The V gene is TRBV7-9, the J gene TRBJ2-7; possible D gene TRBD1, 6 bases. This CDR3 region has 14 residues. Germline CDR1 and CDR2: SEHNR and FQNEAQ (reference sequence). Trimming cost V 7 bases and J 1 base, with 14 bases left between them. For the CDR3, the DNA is TGTGCCAGCACCAGTGGCACAGGGTCCTACGAGCAGTACTTC. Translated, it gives CASTSGTGSYEQYF.

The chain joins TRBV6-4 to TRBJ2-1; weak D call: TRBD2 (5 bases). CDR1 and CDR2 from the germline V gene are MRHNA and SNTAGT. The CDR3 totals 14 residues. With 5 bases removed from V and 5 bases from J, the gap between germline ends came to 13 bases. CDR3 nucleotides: TGTGCCAGCAGTCAAGAGGGCCCCCACAATGAGCAGTTCTTC. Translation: CASSQEGPHNEQFF.

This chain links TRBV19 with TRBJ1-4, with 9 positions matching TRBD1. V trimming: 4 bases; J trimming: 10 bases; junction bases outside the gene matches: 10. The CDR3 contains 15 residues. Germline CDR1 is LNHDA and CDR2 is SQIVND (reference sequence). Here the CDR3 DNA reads TGTGCCAGTAGTAGCATCACAGGGGGCTACGGAAAACTGTTTTTT. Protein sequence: CASSSITGGYGKLFF.

The CDR3 bases are TGCGCCAGGTCCGCGAGGACTAGCGGCCCCCAGGCCCAGTACTTC. Protein product: CARSARTSGPQAQYF. The J gene is TRBJ2-5, the V gene TRBV10-1; TRBD2 matches at 10 bases. Unmatched junction bases numbered 16, after V lost 9 bases and J lost 9 bases. CDR1 and CDR2 (germline): WNHNN, SYGVQD (reference sequence). CDR3 size: 15 residues.

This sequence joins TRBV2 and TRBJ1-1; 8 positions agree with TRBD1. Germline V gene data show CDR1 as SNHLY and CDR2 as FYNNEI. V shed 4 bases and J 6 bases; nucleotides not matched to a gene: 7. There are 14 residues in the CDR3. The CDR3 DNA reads TGTGCCAGCAGTGGCGGACAGGGAACCGCTGAAGCTTTCTTT. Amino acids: CASSGGQGTAEAFF. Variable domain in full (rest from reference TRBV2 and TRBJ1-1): EPEVTQTPSHQVTQMGQEVILRCVPISNHLYFYWYRQILGQKVEFLVSFYNNEISEKSEIFDDQFSVERPDGSNFTLKIRSTKLEDSAMYFCASSGGQGTAEAFFGQGTRLTVV.

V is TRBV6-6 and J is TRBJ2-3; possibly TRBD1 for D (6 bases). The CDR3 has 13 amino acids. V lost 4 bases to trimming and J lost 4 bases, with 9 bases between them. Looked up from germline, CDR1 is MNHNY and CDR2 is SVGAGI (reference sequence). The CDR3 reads CASSSYRADTQYF. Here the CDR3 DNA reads TGTGCCAGCAGTTCCTACAGGGCAGATACGCAGTATTTT.

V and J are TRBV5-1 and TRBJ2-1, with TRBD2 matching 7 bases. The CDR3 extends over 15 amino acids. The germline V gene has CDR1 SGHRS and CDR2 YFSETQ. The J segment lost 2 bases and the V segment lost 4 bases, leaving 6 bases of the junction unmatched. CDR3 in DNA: TGCGCCAGCAGCCCCCCCGGACTAGCCTACAATGAGCAGTTCTTC. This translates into CASSPPGLAYNEQFF.

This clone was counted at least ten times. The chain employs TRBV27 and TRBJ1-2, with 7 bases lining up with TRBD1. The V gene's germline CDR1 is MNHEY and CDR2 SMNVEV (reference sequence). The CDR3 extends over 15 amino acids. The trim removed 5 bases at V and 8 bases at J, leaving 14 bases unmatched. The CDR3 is CASSPRQGRMSGYTF. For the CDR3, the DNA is TGTGCCAGCAGTCCCCGACAGGGACGAATGAGCGGCTACACCTTC.

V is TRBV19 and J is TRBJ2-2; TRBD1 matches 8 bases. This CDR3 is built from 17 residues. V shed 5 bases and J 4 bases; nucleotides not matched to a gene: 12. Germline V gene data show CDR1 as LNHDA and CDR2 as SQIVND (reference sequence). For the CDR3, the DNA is TGTGCCAGTAGTCTCCCTCACTTCGGGACAGGCACCGGGGAGCTGTTTTTT. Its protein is CASSLPHFGTGTGELFF.

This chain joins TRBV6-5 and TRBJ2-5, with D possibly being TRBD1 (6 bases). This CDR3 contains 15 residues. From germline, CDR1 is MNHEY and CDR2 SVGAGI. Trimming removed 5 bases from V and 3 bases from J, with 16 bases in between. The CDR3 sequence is CASSLLDRSKETQYF. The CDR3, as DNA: TGTGCCAGCAGTCTCCTGGACAGAAGTAAAGAGACCCAGTACTTC.

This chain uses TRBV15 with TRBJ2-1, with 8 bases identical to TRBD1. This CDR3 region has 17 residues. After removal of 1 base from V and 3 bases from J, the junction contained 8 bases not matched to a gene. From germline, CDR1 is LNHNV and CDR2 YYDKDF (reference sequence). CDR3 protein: CATSRGQGRWGYNEQFF. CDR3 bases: TGTGCCACCAGCAGAGGACAGGGGCGATGGGGCTACAATGAGCAGTTCTTC.

CDR3: CASSSKTGRNTEAFF. CDR3 bases: TGTGCCAGCAGTTCAAAGACAGGACGGAACACTGAAGCTTTCTTT. V and J are TRBV27 and TRBJ1-1, with D possibly matching TRBD1 (6 bases). Trimming took 4 bases from V and 1 from J, leaving 13 bases between them. The CDR3 length is 15 residues. Germline loops: CDR1 MNHEY, CDR2 SMNVEV (reference sequence).

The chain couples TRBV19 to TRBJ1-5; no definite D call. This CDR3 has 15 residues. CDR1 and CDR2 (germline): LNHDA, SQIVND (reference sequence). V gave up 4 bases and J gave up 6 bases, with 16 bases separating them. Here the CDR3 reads CASSRGGFWGQPQHF. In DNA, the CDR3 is TGTGCCAGTAGTAGGGGAGGATTTTGGGGTCAGCCCCAGCATTTT.

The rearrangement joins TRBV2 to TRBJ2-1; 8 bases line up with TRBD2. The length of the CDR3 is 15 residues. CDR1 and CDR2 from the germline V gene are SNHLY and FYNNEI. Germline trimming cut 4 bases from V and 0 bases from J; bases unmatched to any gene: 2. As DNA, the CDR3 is TGTGCCAGCAGTGTAGCGGGGAGCTCCTACAATGAGCAGTTCTTC. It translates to CASSVAGSSYNEQFF.

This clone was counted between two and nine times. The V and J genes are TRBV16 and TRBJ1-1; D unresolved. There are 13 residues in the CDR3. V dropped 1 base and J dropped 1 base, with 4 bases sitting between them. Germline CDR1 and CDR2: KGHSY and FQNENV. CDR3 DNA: TGTGCCAGCAGCCAATGGAGGAACACTGAAGCTTTCTTT. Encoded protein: CASSQWRNTEAFF. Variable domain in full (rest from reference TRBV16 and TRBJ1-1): GEEVAQTPKHLVRGEGQKAKLYCAPIKGHSYVFWYQQVLKNEFKFLISFQNENVFDETGMPKERFSAKCLPNSPCSLEIQATKLEDSAVYFCASSQWRNTEAFFGQGTRLTVV.

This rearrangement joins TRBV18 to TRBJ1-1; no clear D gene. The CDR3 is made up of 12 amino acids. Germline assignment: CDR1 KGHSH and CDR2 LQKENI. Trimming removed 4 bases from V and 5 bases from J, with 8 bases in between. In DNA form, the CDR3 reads TGTGCCAGCTCACAACTAGGAACTGAAGCTTTCTTT. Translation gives CASSQLGTEAFF.

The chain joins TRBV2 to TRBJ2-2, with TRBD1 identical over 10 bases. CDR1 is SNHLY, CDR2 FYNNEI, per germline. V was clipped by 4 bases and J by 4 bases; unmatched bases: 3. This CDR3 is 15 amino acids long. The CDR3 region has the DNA TGTGCCAGCAGTGGACAGGGGGCGTCCACCGGGGAGCTGTTTTTT. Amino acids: CASSGQGASTGELFF. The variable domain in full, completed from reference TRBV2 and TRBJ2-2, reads EPEVTQTPSHQVTQMGQEVILRCVPISNHLYFYWYRQILGQKVEFLVSFYNNEISEKSEIFDDQFSVERPDGSNFTLKIRSTKLEDSAMYFCASSGQGASTGELFFGEGSRLTVL.

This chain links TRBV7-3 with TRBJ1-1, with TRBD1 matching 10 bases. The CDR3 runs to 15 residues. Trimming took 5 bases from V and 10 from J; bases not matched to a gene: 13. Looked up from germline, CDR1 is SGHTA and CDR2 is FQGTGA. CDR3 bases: TGTGCCAGCAGCCTGAGGCCGGGACAGGGGAACGCAGCTTTCTTT. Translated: CASSLRPGQGNAAFF.

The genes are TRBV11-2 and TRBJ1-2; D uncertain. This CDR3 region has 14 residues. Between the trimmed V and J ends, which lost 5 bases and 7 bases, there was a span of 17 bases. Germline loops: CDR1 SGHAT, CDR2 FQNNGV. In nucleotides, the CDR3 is TGTGCCAGCAGCCCCGCGGATCCCCCCAGTGGCTACACCTTC. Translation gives CASSPADPPSGYTF.

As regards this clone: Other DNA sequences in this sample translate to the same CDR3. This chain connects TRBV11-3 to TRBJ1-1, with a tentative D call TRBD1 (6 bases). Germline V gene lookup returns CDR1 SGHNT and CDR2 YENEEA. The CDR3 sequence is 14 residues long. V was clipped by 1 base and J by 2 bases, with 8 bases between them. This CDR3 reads CASSLGRGNTEAFF. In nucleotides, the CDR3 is TGTGCCAGCAGCTTAGGCAGGGGTAACACTGAAGCTTTCTTT.

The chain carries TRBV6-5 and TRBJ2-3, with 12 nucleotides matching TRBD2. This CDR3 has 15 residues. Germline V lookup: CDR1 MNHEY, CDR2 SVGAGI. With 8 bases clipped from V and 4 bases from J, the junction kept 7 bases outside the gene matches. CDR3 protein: CASVWTSGTADTQYF. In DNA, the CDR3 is TGTGCCAGCGTTTGGACTAGCGGGACCGCAGATACGCAGTATTTT.